This T cell receptor beta chain was profiled in a study of read filtering for tumor transcriptome and immune sequencing. Molecular barcoded adaptors covering alpha/delta and beta/gamma chains were used on 400 to 450 ng RNA. Via MiXCR, TCRdb re-called the reads, giving one row per CDR3 protein. Of some 80,000 distinct CDR3 sequences listed, about 12% are singletons. Germline V gene sequence: CDR1 SQVTM, CDR2 ANQGSEA. There are 18 residues in the CDR3. V shed 2 bases, J shed 7 bases, and the junction held 16 bases outside the gene matches. This clonotype was found many times. The chain has TRBV29-1 and TRBJ2-1; 11 positions match TRBD2. This clonotype originated in a donor over 35 with multiple myeloma. What was sequenced was a population of CD138-negative cells sorted from bone marrow. The CDR3 DNA is TGCAGCGTTGAAAACAGGGGGCGGGCTAGCGGGAGGTTGAATGAGCAGTTCTTC. This translates into CSVENRGRASGRLNEQFF.